This T cell receptor beta chain was captured in a study of T-cell reconstitution after alpha-beta-depleted transplantation in children. Study observations and caveats: In some patients, recipient T cells and intrathymic progenitors surviving conditioning explained high day-60 diversity.

A TCRbeta library incorporating unique molecular identifiers was prepared. TCRdb recomputed calls from the PCR reads with MiXCR, one row per CDR3 protein. The sample holds about 600,000 distinct CDR3 sequences, 20% to 25% seen once. On this clonotype: Its antigen is unknown.

The CDR3 has 16 residues. CDR1 and CDR2 (germline): MNHEY, SVGAGI. V shed 2 bases, J shed 5 bases, and the junction held 10 bases outside the gene matches. This clonotype was sampled from a boy less than two years old who had a stem cell transplant for acute myeloid leukemia, so the T cells may come from the graft donor. Sequenced here: PBMCs, mostly from graft donor cells, sampled 360 days after TCRalphabeta/CD19-depleted stem cell transplant. The gene calls are TRBV6-5 and TRBJ2-3; TRBD2 agrees at 7 bases. CDR3 DNA sequence: TGTGCCAGCAGTTACCGGCCGGGGACTAAGGGAGATACGCAGTATTTT. Amino acid sequence: CASSYRPGTKGDTQYF.